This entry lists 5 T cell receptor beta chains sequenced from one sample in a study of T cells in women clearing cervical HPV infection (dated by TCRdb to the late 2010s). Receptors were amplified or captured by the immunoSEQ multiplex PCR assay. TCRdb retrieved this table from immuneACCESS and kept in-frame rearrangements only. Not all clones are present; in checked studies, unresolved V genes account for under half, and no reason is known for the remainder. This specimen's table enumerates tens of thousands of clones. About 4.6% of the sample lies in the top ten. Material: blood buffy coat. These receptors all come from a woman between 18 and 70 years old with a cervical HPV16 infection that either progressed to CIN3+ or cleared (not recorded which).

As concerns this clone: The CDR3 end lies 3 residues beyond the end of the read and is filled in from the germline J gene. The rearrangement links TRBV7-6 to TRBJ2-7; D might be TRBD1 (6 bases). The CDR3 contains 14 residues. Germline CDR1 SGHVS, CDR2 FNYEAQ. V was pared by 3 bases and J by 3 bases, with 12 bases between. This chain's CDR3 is CASSFSVGGYEQYF. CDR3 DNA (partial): TGTGCCAGCAGCTTTAGTGTAGGGGGCTACGAG.

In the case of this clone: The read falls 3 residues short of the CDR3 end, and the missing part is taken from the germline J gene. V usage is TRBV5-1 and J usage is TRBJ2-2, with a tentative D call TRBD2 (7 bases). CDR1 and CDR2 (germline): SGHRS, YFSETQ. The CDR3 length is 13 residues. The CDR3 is CASTGEGNEKLFF. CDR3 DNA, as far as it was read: TGCGCCAGCACAGGGGAGGGAAATGAAAAG.

The CDR3 region is CASSVEGLASAEQFF. The CDR3 DNA, read in part, is TGTGCCAGCAGCGTAGAGGGACTAGCCTCTGCTGAG. The V gene is TRBV9, the J gene TRBJ2-1; 9 nucleotides align to TRBD2. The CDR3 extends 3 residues past the end of the read, so its final part is completed from the germline J gene. The CDR3 is made up of 15 amino acids. V was pared by 0 bases and J by 9 bases, with 7 bases of the junction left unmatched. Germline CDR1 reads SGDLS; CDR2 reads YYNGEE.

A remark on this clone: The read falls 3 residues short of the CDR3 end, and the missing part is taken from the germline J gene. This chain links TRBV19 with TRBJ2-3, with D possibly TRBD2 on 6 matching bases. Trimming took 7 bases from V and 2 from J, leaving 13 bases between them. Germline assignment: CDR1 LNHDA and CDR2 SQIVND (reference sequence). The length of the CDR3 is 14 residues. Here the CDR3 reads CASTAGLVTDTQYF. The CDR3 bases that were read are TGTGCCAGTACTGCGGGACTCGTCACAGATACG.

The part of the CDR3 DNA that was read is TGTGCCAGCAGTTTAGCGGGTAGCGGGACTAGCACAGATACG. Protein product: CASSLAGSGTSTDT. The complete CDR3 protein is CASSLAGSGTSTDTQYF. The chain employs TRBV12-3 or TRBV12-4 and TRBJ2-3, with 8 bases aligning to TRBD2. The missing CDR3 end, 3 residues past where the read stops, is filled in from the germline J gene. The CDR3 sequence is 17 residues long. Germline trimming cut 0 bases from V and 0 bases from J; bases unmatched to any gene: 5.